The present TCR beta chain was sequenced within a study of blood T cell repertoires in COVID-19. Study-wide context: Material from acute and convalescent COVID-19 was sourced from the United States, Italy and Spain.

V lost 1 base to trimming and J lost 2 bases; unmatched junction nucleotides: 8. This CDR3 has 18 residues. Germline-derived CDR1 and CDR2 are MGHRA and YSYEKL. Before being deemed recovered, Cohort 3 donors had two negative PCRs, clearance, or symptom resolution. The data were produced by immunoSEQ multiplex PCR, yet TCRdb's version contains in-frame clones alone and is incomplete. The sample holds over 250,000 clones; 86% are singletons and the top ten take about 2.6%. The rearrangement links TRBV4-1 to TRBJ2-3, with 11 bases matching TRBD2. The sequenced material came from PBMCs or T cells enriched from blood (not recorded which). The sequence was collected from a woman aged 18-30 years who had recovered from COVID-19. The CDR3 nucleotides read TGCGCCAGCAGCCAAGGACTAGCGGGGTTAACGACCACAGATACGCAGTATTTT. It yields the protein CASSQGLAGLTTTDTQYF.